This T cell receptor (beta chain) was documented in a study of cytomegalovirus exposure and HLA in healthy donors. About the research overall: Among about 179 million T cells, an earlier analysis found approximately 110 million unique TCR beta sequences. Counted in an early data release were 75 million to 85 million unique TCRs from HLA-typed donors. The study's findings and limits: It is likely that the observed cluster of highly shared sequence variants was a sequencing artifact.

Regarding this clone: Its antigen is still unknown.

The CDR3 has 14 residues. Germline V gene lookup returns CDR1 LNHDA and CDR2 SQIVND (reference sequence). The V end lost 3 bases, the J end lost 0 bases, and 8 bases lay between the germline ends. With 60 Vbeta and 13 Jbeta primers, the PCR was carried out. The data were produced by immunoSEQ multiplex PCR, yet TCRdb's version contains in-frame clones alone and is incomplete. The repertoire consists of about 150,000 clones, with 80% to 85% occurring once and the leading ten covering 2% to 2.5%. Source material: PBMCs. The origin of this receptor is a boy aged 2 to 10 in good health and CMV-seronegative. This sequence joins TRBV19 and TRBJ1-1; no firm D call. As DNA, the CDR3 is TGTGCCAGTAGTATTACGGGGTTGAACACTGAAGCTTTCTTT. As protein: CASSITGLNTEAFF.